Shown below are 3 T cell receptor beta chains from a single sample sequenced in a study of blood T cell repertoires in COVID-19. Libraries were prepared by immunoSEQ multiplex PCR; TCRdb keeps only in-frame clonotypes and omits some of them. The sample has about 140,000 clones; 70% to 80% are singletons. Input material: peripheral blood. These receptors came from a man aged 55 to 69 who had recovered from COVID-19.

This chain links TRBV28 with TRBJ2-7; 9 nucleotides agree with TRBD1. This CDR3 is 14 amino acids long. Germline V gene data show CDR1 as MDHEN and CDR2 as SYDVKM. Trimming at V came to 4 bases and at J to 3 bases, leaving 4 bases not matched to a gene. CDR3 sequence: CASSYPGQGYEQYF. The CDR3 coding sequence is TGTGCCAGCAGTTACCCGGGACAGGGCTACGAGCAGTACTTC. Variable domain in full (rest from reference TRBV28 and TRBJ2-7): DVKVTQSSRYLVKRTGEKVFLECVQDMDHENMFWYRQDPGLGLRLIYFSYDVKMKEKGDIPEGYSVSREKKERFSLILESASTNQTSMYLCASSYPGQGYEQYFGPGTRLTVT.

The chain combines TRBV11-2 with TRBJ2-1; 9 bases align to TRBD2. Unmatched junction bases numbered 6, after V lost 1 base and J lost 2 bases. CDR3 length equals 17 residues. Germline loops: CDR1 SGHAT, CDR2 FQNNGV. This chain's CDR3 is CASSLGILAGTYNEQFF. DNA for the CDR3: TGTGCCAGCAGCTTAGGGATCCTAGCGGGGACCTACAATGAGCAGTTCTTC.

This clone was counted a single time. This chain joins TRBV4-3 and TRBJ2-7; 8 bases line up with TRBD2. Germline values: CDR1 LGHNA, CDR2 YSLEER. Trimming at V came to 0 bases and at J to 5 bases, leaving 6 bases not matched to a gene. The CDR3 totals 15 residues. CDR3 in amino acids: CASSQESGSLDEQYF. The CDR3 bases are TGCGCCAGCAGCCAAGAAAGCGGGAGTCTGGACGAGCAGTACTTC.